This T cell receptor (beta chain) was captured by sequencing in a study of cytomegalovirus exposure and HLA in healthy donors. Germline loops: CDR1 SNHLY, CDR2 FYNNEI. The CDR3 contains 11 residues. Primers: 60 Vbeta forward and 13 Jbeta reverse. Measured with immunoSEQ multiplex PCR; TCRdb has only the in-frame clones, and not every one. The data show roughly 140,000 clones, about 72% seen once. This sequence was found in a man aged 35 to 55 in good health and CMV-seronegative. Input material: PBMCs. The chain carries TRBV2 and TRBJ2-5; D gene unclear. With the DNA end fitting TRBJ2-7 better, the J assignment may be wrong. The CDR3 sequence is CASSVSYEQYF. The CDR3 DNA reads TGTGCCAGCAGTGTGTCCTACGAGCAGTACTTC.